The clone carrying this T cell receptor beta chain came up a few times. Its antigen is still unknown. The record originates from a study of T cells after yellow fever vaccination. Study observations and caveats: Researchers noted that a small share of clonotypes showed up in both CD4 and CD8 compartments.

Trimming removed 0 bases from V and 2 bases from J, with 10 bases in between. The germline gives CDR1 SGHTA, CDR2 FQGNSA. This CDR3 comprises 15 residues. UMIs were added to TCR cDNA along with a universal primer site when it was made by 5'RACE template switching. TCRdb re-derived calls from the 5' RACE reads in MiXCR, one entry per CDR3 protein. The data show 550,000 to 750,000 distinct CDR3 sequences, approximately 13% seen once. The V gene is TRBV7-2, the J gene TRBJ1-1, with D perhaps TRBD1 (6 bases). The clonotype was recovered from a man aged 25 to 40 who received the YFV17D yellow fever vaccine. Source: PBMCs, taken on the day of the yellow fever booster vaccination. CDR3 sequence reads: CASSLARTVNTEAFF. The CDR3 region has the DNA TGTGCCAGCAGCTTAGCCAGGACAGTTAACACTGAAGCTTTCTTT. Variable domain in full (rest from reference TRBV7-2 and TRBJ1-1): GAGVSQSPSNKVTEKGKDVELRCDPISGHTALYWYRQSLGQGLEFLIYFQGNSAPDKSGLPSDRFSAERTGGSVSTLTIQRTQQEDSAVYLCASSLARTVNTEAFFGQGTRLTVV.